This TCR beta chain is from a study of T-cell memory formation after mild COVID-19. Sample barcodes and UMIs were carried by the TCR alpha and TCR beta cDNA libraries that 5'RACE generated with constant-segment primers. TCRdb independently ran MiXCR on the 5' RACE reads; one entry per CDR3 protein. The sample lists about 470,000 distinct CDR3 sequences; 15% to 20% were seen once. General study points: Proof of SARS-CoV-2 specificity was absent for the second-wave clones that crested on day 37. Later expanders leaned CD4+, whereas day 15 to 85 contracting clones were balanced CD4/CD8. Among CD4+ contracting clones, most were CM and EM, and CD8+ ones EMRA.

This clonotype has just a few counts. Its antigen is still unknown. Specimen: PBMCs or a T cell subset sorted from them (not recorded which). The sequence derives from an adult woman who had mild COVID-19 (a few samples of this study predate the infection). Cell type and time point are not known.

The CDR3 DNA sequence: TGCGCCAGCAGCCAAGAGGGGGGGGATTCACCCCTCCACTTT. The encoded protein is CASSQEGGDSPLHF. The rearrangement links TRBV4-1 to TRBJ1-6; the D gene is possibly TRBD1 (5 bases). The CDR3 length is 14 residues. The germline V and J ends were trimmed by 0 bases and 8 bases, with 8 bases remaining between them. Germline loops: CDR1 MGHRA, CDR2 YSYEKL.